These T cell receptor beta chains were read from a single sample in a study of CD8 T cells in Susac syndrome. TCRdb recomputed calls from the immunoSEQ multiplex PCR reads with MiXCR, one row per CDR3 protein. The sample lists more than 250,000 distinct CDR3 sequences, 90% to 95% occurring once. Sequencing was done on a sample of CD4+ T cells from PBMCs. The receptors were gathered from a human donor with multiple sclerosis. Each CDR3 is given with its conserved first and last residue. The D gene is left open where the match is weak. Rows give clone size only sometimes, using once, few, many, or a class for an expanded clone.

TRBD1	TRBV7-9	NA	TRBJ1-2	CASSSGTGEGYTF	TGTGCCAGCAGCTCCGGGACAGGGGAAGGCTACACCTTC
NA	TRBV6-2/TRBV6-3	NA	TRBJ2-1	CASSLIRGNEQFF	TGTGCCAGCAGTTTGATCCGGGGAAATGAGCAGTTCTTC
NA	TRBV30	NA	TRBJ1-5	CAWSTRHSNQPQHF	TGTGCCTGGAGTACCAGACATAGCAATCAGCCCCAGCATTTT
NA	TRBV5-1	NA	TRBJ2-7	CASSLEYEQYF	TGTGCCAGCAGCTTGGAATACGAGCAGTACTTC
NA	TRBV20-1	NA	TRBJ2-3	CSAASPIRAEDTQYF	TGCAGTGCCGCAAGCCCCATCCGGGCCGAAGATACGCAGTATTTT
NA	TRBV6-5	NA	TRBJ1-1	CASSYVDSYTEAFF	TGTGCCAGCAGTTACGTGGACAGTTACACTGAAGCTTTCTTT
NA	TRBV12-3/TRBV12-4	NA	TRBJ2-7	CASQMGGAEQYF	TGTGCCAGCCAAATGGGGGGGGCGGAGCAGTACTTC
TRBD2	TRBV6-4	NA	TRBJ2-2	CASSDYAAGGNTGELFF	TGTGCCAGCAGTGACTATGCAGCGGGAGGGAACACCGGGGAGCTGTTTTTT
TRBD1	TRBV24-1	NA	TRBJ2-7	CATSRDREREGCSYEQYF	TGTGCCACCAGCCGGGACAGGGAGAGGGAGGGCTGCTCCTACGAGCAGTACTTC
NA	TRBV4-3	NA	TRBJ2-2	CASSQDRLGGRGELFF	TGCGCCAGCAGCCAAGATCGATTGGGGGGGCGGGGGGAGCTGTTTTTT
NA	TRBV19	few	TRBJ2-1	CASSRRQYNEQFF	TGTGCCAGTAGTAGGCGGCAATACAATGAGCAGTTCTTC
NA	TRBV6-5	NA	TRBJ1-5	CASSYVPGPESNQPQHF	TGTGCCAGCAGTTATGTCCCGGGCCCAGAAAGCAATCAGCCCCAGCATTTT
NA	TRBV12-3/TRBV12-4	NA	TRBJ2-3	CASTLRRVTDTQYF	TGTGCCAGCACCTTGAGGCGGGTGACAGATACGCAGTATTTT
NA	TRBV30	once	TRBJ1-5	CAWSGTTGAGQPQHF	TGTGCCTGGAGTGGCACTACAGGTGCTGGTCAGCCCCAGCATTTT
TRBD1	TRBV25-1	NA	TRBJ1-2	CASSGTRDRANYGYTF	TGTGCCAGCAGTGGTACAAGGGACAGGGCAAACTATGGCTACACCTTC
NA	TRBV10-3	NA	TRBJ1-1	CAISEPPDRTEAFF	TGTGCCATCAGTGAGCCCCCCGACAGAACTGAAGCTTTCTTT
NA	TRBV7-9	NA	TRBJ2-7	CASSLAEAGRYF	TGTGCCAGCAGCTTAGCGGAGGCAGGACGATACTTC
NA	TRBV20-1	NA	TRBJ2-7	CSARDSSTQSYEQYF	TGCAGTGCTCGGGACTCAAGTACTCAGTCCTACGAGCAGTACTTC
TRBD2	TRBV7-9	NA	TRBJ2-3	CASSLRETTDTQYF	TGTGCCAGCAGCTTGCGGGAGACCACAGATACGCAGTATTTT
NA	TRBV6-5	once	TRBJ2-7	CASSYSPVGRTYEQYF	TGTGCCAGCAGTTACTCCCCAGTCGGGAGAACCTACGAGCAGTACTTC
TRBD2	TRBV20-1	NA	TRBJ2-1	CSAPGLAGEINEQFF	TGCAGTGCCCCGGGACTAGCGGGAGAGATCAATGAGCAGTTCTTC
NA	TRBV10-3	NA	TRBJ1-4	CAISPRGVKNEKLFF	TGTGCCATCAGTCCGAGGGGTGTTAAGAATGAAAAACTGTTTTTT
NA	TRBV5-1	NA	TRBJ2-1	CASSLRQGYNNEQFF	TGCGCCAGCAGCTTGCGGCAGGGGTATAACAATGAGCAGTTCTTC
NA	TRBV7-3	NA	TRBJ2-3	CASSPQGRVDTDTQYF	TGTGCCAGCAGCCCCCAGGGGAGGGTGGATACAGATACGCAGTATTTT
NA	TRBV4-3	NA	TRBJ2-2	CASSRNPGTPGELFF	TGCGCCAGCAGCCGAAACCCGGGGACGCCCGGGGAGCTGTTTTTT
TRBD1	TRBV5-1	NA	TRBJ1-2	CASSGGQGWRDYGYTF	TGCGCCAGCAGCGGCGGACAGGGTTGGAGGGACTATGGCTACACCTTC
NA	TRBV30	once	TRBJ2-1	CAWSPQDLRFYNEQFF	TGTGCCTGGAGTCCCCAGGACCTTCGTTTCTACAATGAGCAGTTCTTC
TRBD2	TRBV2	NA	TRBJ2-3	CASSTSGGADTQYF	TGTGCCAGCAGTACCAGCGGGGGGGCAGATACGCAGTATTTT
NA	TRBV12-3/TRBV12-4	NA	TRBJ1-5	CASSFRLASAQHF	TGTGCCAGCAGTTTTCGCCTCGCCTCGGCCCAGCATTTT
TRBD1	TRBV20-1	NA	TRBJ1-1	CSARRGRRNTEAFF	TGCAGTGCTAGGAGGGGGCGAAGGAACACTGAAGCTTTCTTT
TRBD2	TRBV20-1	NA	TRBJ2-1	CSARIAGPYNEQFF	TGCAGTGCTAGAATAGCGGGACCGTACAATGAGCAGTTCTTC
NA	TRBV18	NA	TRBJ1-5	CASSPQGRSNQPQHF	TGTGCCAGCTCACCACAGGGGAGGAGCAATCAGCCCCAGCATTTT
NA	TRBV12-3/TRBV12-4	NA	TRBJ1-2	CASSPVFNYGYTF	TGTGCCAGCAGTCCCGTTTTTAACTATGGCTACACCTTC
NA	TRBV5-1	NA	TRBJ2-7	CASSLILQGNEQYF	TGCGCCAGCAGCTTGATTTTACAGGGTAACGAGCAGTACTTC
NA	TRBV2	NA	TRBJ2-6	CASSEAGANVLTF	TGTGCCAGCAGTGAAGCCGGGGCCAACGTCCTGACTTTC
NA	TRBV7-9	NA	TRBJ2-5	CASSSPPPETQYF	TGTGCCAGCAGCTCCCCTCCGCCAGAGACCCAGTACTTC
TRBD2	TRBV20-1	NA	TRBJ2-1	CSASFGGRDEQFF	TGCAGTGCTAGTTTTGGCGGGAGGGATGAGCAGTTCTTC
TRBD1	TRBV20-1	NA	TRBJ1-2	CSARGQGANYGYTF	TGCAGTGCTAGGGGACAGGGGGCTAACTATGGCTACACCTTC
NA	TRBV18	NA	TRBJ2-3	CASSPGGNWGDTQYF	TGTGCCAGCTCACCAGGAGGAAATTGGGGAGATACGCAGTATTTT
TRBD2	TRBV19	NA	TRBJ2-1	CASSGTSGRAEQFF	TGTGCCAGTAGTGGGACTAGCGGGAGGGCTGAGCAGTTCTTC
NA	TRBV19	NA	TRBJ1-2	CASTADRSWWYTF	TGTGCCAGTACTGCCGACAGGTCATGGTGGTACACCTTC
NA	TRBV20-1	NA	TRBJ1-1	CSAIQGNTEAFF	TGCAGTGCAATTCAGGGGAACACTGAAGCTTTCTTT
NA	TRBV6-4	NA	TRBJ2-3	CASSDSTDRDTQYF	TGTGCCAGCAGTGACTCCACGGACAGAGATACGCAGTATTTT
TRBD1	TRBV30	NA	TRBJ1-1	CAWSVDRGGFMNTEAFF	TGTGCCTGGAGTGTCGACAGGGGAGGCTTCATGAACACTGAAGCTTTCTTT
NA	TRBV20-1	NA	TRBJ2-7	CSARVGLPDWVQYF	TGCAGTGCTAGAGTCGGTCTCCCTGATTGGGTGCAGTACTTC
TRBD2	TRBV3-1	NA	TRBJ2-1	CASSQDGGLARNEQFF	TGTGCCAGCAGCCAAGATGGAGGACTAGCGCGCAATGAGCAGTTCTTC
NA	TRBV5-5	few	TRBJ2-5	CASSLGPVETQYF	TGTGCCAGCAGCTTGGGTCCGGTAGAGACCCAGTACTTC
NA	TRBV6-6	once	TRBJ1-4	CASSYGTADKNEKLFF	TGTGCCAGCAGTTATGGAACAGCCGACAAGAATGAAAAACTGTTTTTT
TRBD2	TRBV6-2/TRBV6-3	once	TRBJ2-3	CASRTSGRADTQYF	TGTGCCAGCAGGACAAGCGGGAGGGCCGATACGCAGTATTTT
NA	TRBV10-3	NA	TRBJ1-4	CAISASQGWRKGEKLFF	TGTGCCATCAGTGCCTCCCAGGGGTGGAGAAAGGGTGAAAAACTGTTTTTT
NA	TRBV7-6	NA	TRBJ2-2	CASSSTGSITGELFF	TGTGCCAGCAGCTCCACAGGGTCGATTACCGGGGAGCTGTTTTTT
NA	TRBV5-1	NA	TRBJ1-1	CASRVGVTEAFF	TGCGCCAGCAGAGTAGGGGTCACTGAAGCTTTCTTT
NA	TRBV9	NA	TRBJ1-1	CASSPRSANTEAFF	TGTGCCAGCAGCCCCAGATCGGCGAACACTGAAGCTTTCTTT
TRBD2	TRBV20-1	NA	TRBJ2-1	CSARPGLATYNEQFF	TGCAGTGCTAGACCGGGACTAGCGACTTACAATGAGCAGTTCTTC
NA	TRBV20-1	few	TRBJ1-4	CSASKGNEKLFF	TGCAGTGCTAGTAAGGGTAATGAAAAACTGTTTTTT
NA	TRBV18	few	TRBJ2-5	CASSPRGEETQYF	TGTGCCAGCTCACCACGGGGGGAAGAGACCCAGTACTTC